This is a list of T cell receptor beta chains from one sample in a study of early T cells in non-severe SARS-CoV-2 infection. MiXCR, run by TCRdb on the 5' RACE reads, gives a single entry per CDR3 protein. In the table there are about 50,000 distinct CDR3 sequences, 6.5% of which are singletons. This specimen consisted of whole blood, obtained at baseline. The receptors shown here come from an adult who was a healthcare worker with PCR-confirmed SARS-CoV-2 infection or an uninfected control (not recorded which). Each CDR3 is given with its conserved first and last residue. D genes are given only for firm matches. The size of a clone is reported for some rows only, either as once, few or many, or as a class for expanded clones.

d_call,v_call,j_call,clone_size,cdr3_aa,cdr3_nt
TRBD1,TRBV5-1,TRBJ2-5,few,CASSPGQAGVETQYF,TGCGCCAGCAGCCCTGGACAGGCCGGCGTGGAGACCCAGTACTTC
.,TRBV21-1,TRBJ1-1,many,CASSLLRQGPLSEAFF,TGTGCCAGCAGCCTCTTGAGGCAGGGGCCTCTGTCTGAAGCTTTCTTT
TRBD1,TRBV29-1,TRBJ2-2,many,CSIQGAGAATGELFF,TGCAGCATACAGGGGGCAGGGGCGGCCACCGGGGAGCTGTTTTTT
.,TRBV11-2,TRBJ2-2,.,CASSFVRRPNTGELFF,TGTGCCAGCAGCTTCGTCCGCCGGCCAAACACCGGGGAGCTGTTTTTT
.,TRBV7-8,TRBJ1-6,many,CASSLAWPHNSPLHF,TGTGCCAGCAGCTTAGCTTGGCCCCACAATTCACCCCTCCACTTT
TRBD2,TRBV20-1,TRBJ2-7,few,CSASGGAPKQYF,TGCAGTGCTAGCGGGGGGGCTCCAAAGCAGTACTTC
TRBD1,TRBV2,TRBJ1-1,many,CASTNSGTVRNTEAFF,TGTGCCAGCACTAACTCAGGGACAGTCCGGAACACTGAAGCTTTCTTT
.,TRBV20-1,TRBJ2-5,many,CSGIKLGEETQYF,TGCAGTGGGATTAAACTAGGAGAAGAGACCCAGTACTTC
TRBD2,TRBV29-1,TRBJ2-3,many,CSADGRSTDTQYF,TGCAGCGCCGACGGGAGGAGCACAGATACGCAGTATTTT
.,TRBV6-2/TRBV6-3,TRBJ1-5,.,CTSSYSAANQPQHF,TGTACCAGCAGTTACTCGGCAGCCAATCAGCCCCAGCATTTT
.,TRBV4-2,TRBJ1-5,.,CASGRSSSNQPQHF,TGTGCCAGCGGCCGAAGCTCTAGCAATCAGCCCCAGCATTTT
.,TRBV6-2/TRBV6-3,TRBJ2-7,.,CASSYHDRRGAYEQYF,TGTGCCAGCAGTTACCATGACAGGAGGGGCGCCTACGAGCAGTACTTC
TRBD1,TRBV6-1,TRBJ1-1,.,CASSEVFGQVPGTEAFF,TGTGCCAGCAGTGAAGTTTTCGGACAGGTTCCGGGGACTGAAGCTTTCTTT
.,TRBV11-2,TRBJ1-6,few,CASSSTRMGGSLHF,TGTGCCAGCAGCTCGACTCGGATGGGGGGATCCCTCCACTTT
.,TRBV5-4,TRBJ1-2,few,CASSGGGTTNYGYTF,TGTGCCAGCAGCGGAGGGGGTACTACTAACTATGGCTACACCTTC
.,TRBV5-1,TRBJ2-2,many,CASMERAGSTGELFF,TGCGCCAGCATGGAGCGCGCAGGTTCCACCGGGGAGCTGTTTTTT
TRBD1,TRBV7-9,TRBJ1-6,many,CASSSGTEDSPLHF,TGTGCCAGCAGCTCCGGGACAGAGGATTCACCCCTCCACTTT
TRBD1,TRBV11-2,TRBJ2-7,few,CASSPNRGSYEQYF,TGTGCCAGCAGTCCTAACAGGGGGTCATACGAGCAGTACTTC
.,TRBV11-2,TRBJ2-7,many,CASSLGRLGRGYEQYF,TGTGCCAGCAGCTTAGGCCGTTTGGGACGGGGATACGAGCAGTACTTC
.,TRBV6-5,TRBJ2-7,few,CASSYSGEKQYF,TGTGCCAGCAGTTACTCTGGCGAAAAGCAGTACTTC
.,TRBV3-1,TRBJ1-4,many,CASSQASWLFF,TGTGCCAGCAGCCAAGCGAGTTGGCTGTTTTTT
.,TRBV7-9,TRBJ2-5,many,CASSSTRAQYF,TGTGCCAGCAGCTCGACCAGGGCCCAGTACTTC
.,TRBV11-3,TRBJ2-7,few,CASSLGQGGPYEQYF,TGTGCCAGCAGCTTAGGCCAGGGAGGTCCCTACGAGCAGTACTTC
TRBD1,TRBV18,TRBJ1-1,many,CASSPGQALNTEAFF,TGTGCCAGCTCACCGGGACAGGCACTGAACACTGAAGCTTTCTTT
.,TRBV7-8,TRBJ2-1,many,CASSQNPGSDSYNEQFF,TGTGCCAGCAGCCAGAACCCGGGTAGCGACTCCTACAATGAGCAGTTCTTC
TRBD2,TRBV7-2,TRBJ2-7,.,CASSFWTSGGAYEQYF,TGTGCCAGCAGCTTTTGGACTAGCGGGGGGGCCTACGAGCAGTACTTC
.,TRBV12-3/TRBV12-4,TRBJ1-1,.,CASSSPSGVGTEAFF,TGTGCCAGCAGTTCCCCATCGGGGGTGGGCACTGAAGCTTTCTTT
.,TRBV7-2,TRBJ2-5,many,CASSLGGAGSETQYF,TGTGCCAGCAGCTTAGGGGGCGCAGGGTCGGAGACCCAGTACTTC